This T cell receptor beta chain emerged from a study of CD8 T cells in acute hepatitis C reinfection. Looking at the study overall: TCRbeta of HCV NS3-1073-specific CD8+ T cells was profiled.

Repertoires were generated with immunoSEQ multiplex PCR, while TCRdb's copy carries only in-frame clones and drops some. The sample has 30,000 to 40,000 clones, 75% to 90% seen once; the top ten hold approximately 9.9%. Concerning this clone: Its antigen is currently unknown. A junction end diverges from the germline sequence, so it may reflect a read error.

Germline CDR1 SGDLS, CDR2 YYNGEE. The CDR3 totals 12 residues. The time point is: naive CD8 control sorted from an acute-time-point sample. A positive HCV RNA or antibody test following a negative test within 24 weeks defined acute primary infection. General study points: Follow-up repertoires were missing for chronically infected subjects. Preferential TRBV04 and TRBV06 usage appeared in all groups and was not explained by the naive pool.

The chain recombines TRBV9 with TRBJ1-2; 7 bases fit TRBD1. Sequenced sample: naive CD8+ T cells from PBMCs. This receptor was identified in a woman under 30 who spontaneously cleared hepatitis C infection. CDR3 amino acids: CASSPGPGQQFF. The CDR3 DNA follows: TGTGCCAGCAGCCCCGGACCGGGACAGCAATTCTTC.